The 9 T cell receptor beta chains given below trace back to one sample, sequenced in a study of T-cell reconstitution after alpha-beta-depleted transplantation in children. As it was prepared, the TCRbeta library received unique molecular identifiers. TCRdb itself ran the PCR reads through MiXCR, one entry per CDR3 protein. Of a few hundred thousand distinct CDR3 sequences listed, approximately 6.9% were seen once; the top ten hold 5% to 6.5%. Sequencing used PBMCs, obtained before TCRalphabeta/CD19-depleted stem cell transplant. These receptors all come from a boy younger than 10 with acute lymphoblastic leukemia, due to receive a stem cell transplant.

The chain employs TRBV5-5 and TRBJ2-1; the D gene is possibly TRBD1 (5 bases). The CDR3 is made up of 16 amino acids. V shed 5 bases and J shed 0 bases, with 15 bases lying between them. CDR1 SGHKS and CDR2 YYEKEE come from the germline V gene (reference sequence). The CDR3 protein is CASRDYGQSSYNEQFF. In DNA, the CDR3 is TGTGCCAGCAGGGATTATGGACAAAGCTCCTACAATGAGCAGTTCTTC.

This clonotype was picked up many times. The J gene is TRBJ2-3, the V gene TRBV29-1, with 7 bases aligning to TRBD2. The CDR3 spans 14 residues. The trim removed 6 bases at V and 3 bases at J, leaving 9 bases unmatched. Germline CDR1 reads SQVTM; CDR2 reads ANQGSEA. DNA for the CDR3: TGCAGCGTAGATTTAGCGGGCACGACAGATACGCAGTATTTT. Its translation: CSVDLAGTTDTQYF.

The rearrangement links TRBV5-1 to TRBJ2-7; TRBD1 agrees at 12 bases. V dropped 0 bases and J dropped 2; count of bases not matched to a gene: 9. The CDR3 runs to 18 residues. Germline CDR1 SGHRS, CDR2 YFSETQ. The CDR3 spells CASSLGGGQGAHPYEQYF. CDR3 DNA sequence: TGCGCCAGCAGCTTGGGAGGGGGACAGGGGGCTCATCCCTACGAGCAGTACTTC. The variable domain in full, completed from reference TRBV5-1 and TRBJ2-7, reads KAGVTQTPRYLIKTRGQQVTLSCSPISGHRSVSWYQQTPGQGLQFLFEYFSETQRNKGNFPGRFSGRQFSNSRSEMNVSTLELGDSALYLCASSLGGGQGAHPYEQYFGPGTRLTVT.

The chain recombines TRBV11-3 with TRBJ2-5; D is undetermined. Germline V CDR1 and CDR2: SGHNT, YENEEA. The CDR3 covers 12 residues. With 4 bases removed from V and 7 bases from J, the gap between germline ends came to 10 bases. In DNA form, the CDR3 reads TGTGCCAGCAGCTCCCAAATGGGGACCCAGTACTTC. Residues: CASSSQMGTQYF.

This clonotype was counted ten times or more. The CDR3 region is CASSQGQQETQYF. For the CDR3, the DNA is TGTGCCAGCAGCCAGGGACAGCAAGAGACCCAGTACTTC. The chain employs TRBV4-2 and TRBJ2-5, with 7 positions matching TRBD1. The CDR3 length is 13 residues. V was clipped by 3 bases and J by 2 bases; unmatched bases: 0. Per germline, CDR1 LGHNA and CDR2 YNFKEQ.

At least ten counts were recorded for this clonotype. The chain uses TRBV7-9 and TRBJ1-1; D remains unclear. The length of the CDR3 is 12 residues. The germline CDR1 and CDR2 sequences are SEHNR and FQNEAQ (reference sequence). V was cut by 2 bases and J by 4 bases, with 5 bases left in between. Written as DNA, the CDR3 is TGTGCCAGCAGCTTATCACCCACTGAAGCTTTCTTT. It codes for CASSLSPTEAFF. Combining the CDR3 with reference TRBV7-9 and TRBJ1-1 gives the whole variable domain DTGVSQNPRHKITKRGQNVTFRCDPISEHNRLYWYRQTLGQGPEFLTYFQNEAQLEKSRLLSDRFSAERPKGSFSTLEIQRTEQGDSAMYLCASSLSPTEAFFGQGTRLTVV.

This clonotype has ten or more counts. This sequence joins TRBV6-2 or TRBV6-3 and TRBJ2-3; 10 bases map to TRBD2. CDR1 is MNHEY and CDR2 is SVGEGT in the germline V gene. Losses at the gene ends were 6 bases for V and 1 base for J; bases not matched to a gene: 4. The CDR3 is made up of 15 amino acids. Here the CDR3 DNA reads TGTGCCAGCAGCCGGACTAGCGGACGCACAGATACGCAGTATTTT. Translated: CASSRTSGRTDTQYF.

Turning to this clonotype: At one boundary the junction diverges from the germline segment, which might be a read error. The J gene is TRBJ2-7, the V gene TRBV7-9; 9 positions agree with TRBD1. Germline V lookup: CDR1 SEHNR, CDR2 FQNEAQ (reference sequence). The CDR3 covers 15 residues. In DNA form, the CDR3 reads TGTGCCAGCAGCCCTCCGGACAGGGGACCCTACCAGCAGTACTTC. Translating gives CASSPPDRGPYQQYF.

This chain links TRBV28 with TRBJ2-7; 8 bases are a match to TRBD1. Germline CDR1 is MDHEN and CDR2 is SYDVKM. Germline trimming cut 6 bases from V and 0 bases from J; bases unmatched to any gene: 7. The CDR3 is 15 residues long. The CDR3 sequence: CASSSRDRSSYEQYF. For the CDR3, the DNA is TGTGCCAGCAGCTCCCGGGACAGGAGCTCCTACGAGCAGTACTTC.